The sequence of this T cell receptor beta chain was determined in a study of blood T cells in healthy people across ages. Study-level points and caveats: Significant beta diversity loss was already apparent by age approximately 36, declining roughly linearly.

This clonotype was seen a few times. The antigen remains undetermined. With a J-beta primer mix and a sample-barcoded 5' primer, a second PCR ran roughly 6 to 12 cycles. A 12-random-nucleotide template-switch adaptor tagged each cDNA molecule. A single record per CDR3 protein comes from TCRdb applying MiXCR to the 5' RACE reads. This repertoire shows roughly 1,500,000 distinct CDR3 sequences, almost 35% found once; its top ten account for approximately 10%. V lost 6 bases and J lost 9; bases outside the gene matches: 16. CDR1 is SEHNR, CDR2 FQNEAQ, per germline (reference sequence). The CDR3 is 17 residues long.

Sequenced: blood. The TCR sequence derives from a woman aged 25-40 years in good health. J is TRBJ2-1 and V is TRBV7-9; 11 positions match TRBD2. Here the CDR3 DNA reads TGTGCCAGCAGGAGAGGGACTAGCGGACAAAACGAGGGTGAGCAGTTCTTC. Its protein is CASRRGTSGQNEGEQFF.